Sequencing of this T cell receptor beta chain was carried out in a study of cytomegalovirus exposure and HLA in healthy donors. Study observations and caveats: TCR beta V- and J-gene trimming was later associated with a missense DCLRE1C variant. HLA alleles showed associations with around 15,000 TCR beta sequences in a later analysis, at a 0.05 false discovery rate. Based on reports, TCR beta sequences accurately predicted HLA-A and HLA-B alleles for most subjects.

Concerning this clone itself: As yet, its antigen is unknown.

Primers included in the PCR were 60 Vbeta and 13 Jbeta primers. TCRdb keeps only in-frame clones here, not all; method: immunoSEQ multiplex PCR. This table has roughly 170,000 clones, around 72% appearing once. Germline lookup yields CDR1 MNHNS and CDR2 SASEGT. This CDR3 is built from 13 residues. The ends were cut back, 10 bases at V and 4 bases at J, with 14 bases in the middle. Sequencing was carried out using PBMCs. This sequence joins TRBV6-1 and TRBJ1-5, with D unresolved. The sequence was obtained from a female donor in good health and CMV-seronegative. The DNA of the CDR3 is TGTGCCACCACCCTACGAGGTAATCAGCCCCAGCATTTT. Protein product: CATTLRGNQPQHF.